Listed below are T cell receptor beta chains from one sample, sequenced in a study of PD-L1 blockade in urothelial cancer. The method was immunoSEQ multiplex PCR; TCRdb's version includes in-frame clones alone and lacks a portion of them. The data show 17,000 or so clones, 75% to 90% seen once. The source material was PBMCs, sampled around atezolizumab (anti-PD-L1) treatment. Receptor source: a man aged 50-60 years with urothelial cancer. CDR3s include the opening cysteine and the closing phenylalanine or tryptophan. Clone size is stated in some rows and not others, as once, few, many or a class when expanded.

TRBV6-1	once	CASSRGPTNEKLFF
TRBV5-4	-	CASSPGGVFSGANVLTF
TRBV5-5	-	CASSRVQETQYF
TRBV25-1	few	CASSEWTTAHNNEQFF
TRBV7-7	-	CASSQRDSRNTGELFF
TRBV5-4	-	CASSLAGTGVLDTQYF
TRBV7-6	-	CASSFRTSGESTDTQYF
TRBV18	-	CASSPTGTSSIQYF
TRBV11-3	-	CASSLAWGPSNPEQFF
TRBV11-2	once	CASSAIRYGTEAFF
TRBV6-6	-	CASNPQGAGETQYF
TRBV6-1	-	CASSVRPNYGYTF
TRBV18	once	CASSPAGGPRETQYF
TRBV2	few	CASKRAGGLQPQHF
TRBV9	-	CASSAMITSGRSTDTQYF
TRBV7-6	-	CASKLESSTDTQYF
TRBV6-1	once	CASSERLNNQPQHF
TRBV30	-	CAWERDRGYEQYF
TRBV11-2	-	CASSPYRGARYNEQFF
TRBV7-9	-	CASSLEVGQTSNQPQHF
TRBV5-5	-	CASSLKPPGGEQFF
TRBV9	-	CASSATTSEQYF
TRBV5-6	once	CASSLGGIGAQYF
TRBV29-1	-	CSVGRGRNEQFF
TRBV29-1	-	CSVGTGGPTEQYF
TRBV5-1	-	CASSESGGAYEQYF
TRBV10-3	-	CAISETEFRDSAGETQYF
TRBV10-2	once	CASRNPDRVYGYTF
TRBV12-5	-	CASGSISVRQGSIYEQYF
TRBV7-3	-	CASSSGQGGETQYF
TRBV19	-	CASTGRVGGTETQYF
TRBV19	-	CASSTGQENTEAFF
TRBV28	-	CASSLGQGYRQPQHF
TRBV18	-	CASSPLGTGVLNYGYTF
TRBV6-5	-	CASSYSGQGKTYEQYF
TRBV11-2	-	CASSLGGRGNEQFF
TRBV7-2	-	CASSSDYFSYEQYF
TRBV7-8	-	CASSQIGELFVRTDTQYF
TRBV28	-	CASSRGQPQETQYF
TRBV7-9	-	CASSREPNEKLFF
TRBV23-1	-	CASSQPPPGQGISPLHF
TRBV7-2	-	CASSLGGQFQPQHF
TRBV6-5	-	CASSIYRERSYEQYF
TRBV6-6	-	CASSYSGGSLYEQYF
TRBV11-3	-	CASSLENSDYEQFF
TRBV25-1	-	CASSRGGGYEQYF
TRBV10-1	-	CASSGILAREQFF
TRBV4-3	-	CASSQALLADTQYF
TRBV12-5	-	CASGSSSDSYEQYF
TRBV11-3	-	CASSPGLVLHNEQFF
TRBV30	-	CAWSPLGQVMNGYTF
TRBV14	-	CASSEPITGGGETQYF
TRBV6-5	-	CASSQTGPGELFF
TRBV5-5	-	CASSLGLAGSVGELFF
TRBV27	-	CASSPRDRVFEQHF